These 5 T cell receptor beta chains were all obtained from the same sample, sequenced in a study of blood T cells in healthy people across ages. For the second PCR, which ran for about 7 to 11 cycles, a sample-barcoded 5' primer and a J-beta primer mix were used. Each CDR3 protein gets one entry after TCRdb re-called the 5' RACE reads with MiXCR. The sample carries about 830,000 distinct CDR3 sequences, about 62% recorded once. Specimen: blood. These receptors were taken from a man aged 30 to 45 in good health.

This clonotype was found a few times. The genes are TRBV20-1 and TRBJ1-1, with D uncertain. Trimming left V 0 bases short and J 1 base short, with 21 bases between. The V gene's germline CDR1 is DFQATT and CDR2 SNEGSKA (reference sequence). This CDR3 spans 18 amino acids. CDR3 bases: TGCAGTGCTAGAGAGACCCGAAGGCAACAGCAACCGAACACTGAAGCTTTCTTT. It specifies CSARETRRQQQPNTEAFF.

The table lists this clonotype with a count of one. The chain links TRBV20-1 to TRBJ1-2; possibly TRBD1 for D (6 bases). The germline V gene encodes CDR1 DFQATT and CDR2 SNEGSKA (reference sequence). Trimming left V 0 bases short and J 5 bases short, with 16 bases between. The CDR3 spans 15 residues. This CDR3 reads CSARDLRGSLYGYTF. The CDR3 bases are TGCAGTGCTAGAGATCTCAGGGGATCTTTATATGGCTACACCTTC.

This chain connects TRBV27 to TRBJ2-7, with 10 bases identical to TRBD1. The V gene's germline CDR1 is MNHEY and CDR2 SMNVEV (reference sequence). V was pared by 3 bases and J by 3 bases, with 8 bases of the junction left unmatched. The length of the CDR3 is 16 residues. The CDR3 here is CASSFLLGTGDYEQYF. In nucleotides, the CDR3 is TGTGCCAGCAGTTTTCTGCTTGGGACAGGGGACTACGAGCAGTACTTC.

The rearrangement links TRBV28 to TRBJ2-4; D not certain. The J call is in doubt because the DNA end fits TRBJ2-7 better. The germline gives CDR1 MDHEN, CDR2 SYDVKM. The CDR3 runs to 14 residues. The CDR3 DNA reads TGTGCCAGCAGTCTGGGTGTCACTTTCCACGAGCAGTACTTC. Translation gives CASSLGVTFHEQYF.

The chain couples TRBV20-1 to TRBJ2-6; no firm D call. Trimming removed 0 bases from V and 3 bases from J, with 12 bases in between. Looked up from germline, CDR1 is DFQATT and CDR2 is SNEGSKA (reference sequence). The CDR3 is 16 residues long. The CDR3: CSARDRRVGGANVLTF. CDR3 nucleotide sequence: TGCAGTGCTAGAGATCGCCGAGTTGGTGGGGCCAACGTCCTGACTTTC.